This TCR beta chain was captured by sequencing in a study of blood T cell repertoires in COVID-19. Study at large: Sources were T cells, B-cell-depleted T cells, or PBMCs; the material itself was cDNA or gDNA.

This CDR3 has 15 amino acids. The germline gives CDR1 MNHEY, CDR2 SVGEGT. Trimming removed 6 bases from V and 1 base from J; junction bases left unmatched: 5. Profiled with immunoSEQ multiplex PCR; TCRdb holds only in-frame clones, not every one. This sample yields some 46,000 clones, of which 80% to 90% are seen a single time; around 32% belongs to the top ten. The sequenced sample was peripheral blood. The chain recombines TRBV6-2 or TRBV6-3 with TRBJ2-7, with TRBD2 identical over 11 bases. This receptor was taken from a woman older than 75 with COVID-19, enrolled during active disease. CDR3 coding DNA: TGTGCCAGCAGCCCGCTAGCGGGGGGATCCTACGAGCAGTACTTC. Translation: CASSPLAGGSYEQYF.